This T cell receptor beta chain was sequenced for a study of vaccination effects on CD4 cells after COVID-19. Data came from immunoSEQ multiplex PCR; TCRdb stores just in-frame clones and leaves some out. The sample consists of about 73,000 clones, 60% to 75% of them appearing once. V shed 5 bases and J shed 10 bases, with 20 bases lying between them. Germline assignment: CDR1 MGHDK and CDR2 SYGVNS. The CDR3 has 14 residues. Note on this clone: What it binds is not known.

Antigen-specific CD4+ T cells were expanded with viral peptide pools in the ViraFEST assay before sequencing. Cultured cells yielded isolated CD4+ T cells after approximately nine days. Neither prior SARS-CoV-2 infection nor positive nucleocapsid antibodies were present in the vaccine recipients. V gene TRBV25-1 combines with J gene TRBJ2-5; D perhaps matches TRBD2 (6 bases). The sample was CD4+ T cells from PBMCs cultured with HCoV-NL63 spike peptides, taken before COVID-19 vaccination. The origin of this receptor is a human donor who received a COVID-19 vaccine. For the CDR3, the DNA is TGTGCCAGCAGTCGCCGGGACTCCCGGGGGAACCAGTACTTC. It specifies CASSRRDSRGNQYF. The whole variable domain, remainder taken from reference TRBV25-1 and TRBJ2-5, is EADIYQTPRYLVIGTGKKITLECSQTMGHDKMYWYQQDPGMELHLIHYSYGVNSTEKGDLSSESTVSRIRTEHFPLTLESARPSHTSQYLCASSRRDSRGNQYFGPGTRLLVL.